The rows below give T cell receptor beta chains drawn from one sample of a study of cytomegalovirus exposure and HLA in healthy donors. Clones were read by immunoSEQ multiplex PCR, and TCRdb kept only the in-frame ones, dropping some. The sample has 55,000 to 75,000 clones; nearly 95% are singletons. The sequencing input was PBMCs. The receptor source for this set is a man aged 18 to 30 in good health and CMV-seropositive. Both conserved end residues are part of each CDR3. The D gene is left open where the match is weak. Only part of the rows carry a size: once, few, many, or a class if the clone is expanded.

clone size,V gene,J gene,D gene,CDR3 DNA,CDR3 protein
-,TRBV6-4,TRBJ2-3,-,TGTGCCAGCAGTGAGCAGGGCGATACGCAGTATTTT,CASSEQGDTQYF
-,TRBV28,TRBJ1-1,-,TGTGCCAGCAGTTTCCCCCGAGAAACTTGGACTGGGATGAACACTGAAGCTTTCTTT,CASSFPRETWTGMNTEAFF
-,TRBV9,TRBJ2-1,-,TGTGCCAGCAGCTCCCGACTAGTAGGCAATGAGCAGTTCTTC,CASSSRLVGNEQFF
-,TRBV2,TRBJ2-3,TRBD1,TGTGCCATCCCAGACAGGGTGCAAGATACGCAGTATTTT,CAIPDRVQDTQYF
-,TRBV27,TRBJ2-7,TRBD1,TGTGCCAGCAGTTTGACAGGGGGACACGAGCAGTACTTC,CASSLTGGHEQYF
-,TRBV18,TRBJ2-3,TRBD2,TGTGCCAGCTCACCTCGGACTAGCGGGAGGAGCACAGATACGCAGTATTTT,CASSPRTSGRSTDTQYF
-,TRBV28,TRBJ2-7,-,TGTGCCAGCAGTTTTGCGAGGACCTACGAGCAGTACTTC,CASSFARTYEQYF
-,TRBV27,TRBJ2-7,-,TGTGCCAGCAGTTCCCTATACGAGCAGTACTTC,CASSSLYEQYF
-,TRBV6-6,TRBJ1-1,-,TGTGCCAGCAGTGGCCGGGGGGGGGACACTGAAGCTTTCTTT,CASSGRGGDTEAFF
-,TRBV6-1,TRBJ2-5,TRBD2,TGTGCCAGCAGTGACGGGCCGGGGGGGGAGACCCAGTACTTC,CASSDGPGGETQYF
-,TRBV6-1,TRBJ1-1,-,TGTGCCAGCAGTCCCTACACTGAAGCTTTCTTT,CASSPYTEAFF
-,TRBV7-8,TRBJ2-1,TRBD2,TGTGCCAGCAGCTTAGTTGCGCGGGAGGGGAACAATGAGCAGTTCTTC,CASSLVAREGNNEQFF
-,TRBV28,TRBJ2-1,TRBD1,TGTGCCAGCAGCACCGCAGACAGGGGGCGAAGAAATGAGCAGTTCTTC,CASSTADRGRRNEQFF
-,TRBV30,TRBJ2-3,TRBD1,TGTGCCTGGACCAGACAGGGCTCAAGCACAGATACGCAGTATTTT,CAWTRQGSSTDTQYF
-,TRBV28,TRBJ2-1,TRBD1,TGTGCCAGCACCAAGCGTATCTGGGGACAGAGCAAAATGGGGGAGCAGTTCTTC,CASTKRIWGQSKMGEQFF
-,TRBV7-2,TRBJ2-1,-,TGTGCCAGCAGCTTAGAAGCCTGGGGGAGGAGGATCTTC,CASSLEAWGRRIF
-,TRBV4-2,TRBJ2-2,TRBD2,TGTGCCAGCAGCCAAGGACTAGCGGGGGGCACCGGGGAGCTGTTTTTT,CASSQGLAGGTGELFF
-,TRBV6-5,TRBJ2-7,-,TGTGCCAGCAGTATCCAGGGCTCCTACGAGCAGTACTTC,CASSIQGSYEQYF
-,TRBV7-9,TRBJ2-7,TRBD1,TGTGCCAGCAGCTCACCCGGGACAGCCTACGAAGGGCAGTACTTC,CASSSPGTAYEGQYF
-,TRBV30,TRBJ1-1,TRBD1,TGTGCCTGGAGTGTACAGGGGGTTAACACTGAAGCTTTCTTT,CAWSVQGVNTEAFF
-,TRBV11-2,TRBJ1-2,-,TGTGCCAGCAGCTTAGATCACATATTCTACACCTTC,CASSLDHIFYTF
-,TRBV7-3,TRBJ2-1,-,TGTGCCAGCAGCTTAGAGTGGACTGGTACACAGTTCTTC,CASSLEWTGTQFF
-,TRBV7-3,TRBJ2-3,-,TGTGCCAGCAGCTCCTCCAGGGATACGCAGTATTTT,CASSSSRDTQYF
-,TRBV11-1,TRBJ2-5,TRBD1,TGTGCCAGCAGCCCGGACAGGGTAGCGACCCAGTACTTC,CASSPDRVATQYF
-,TRBV6-5,TRBJ1-1,-,TGTGCCAGCAGTTACTCAGGGGGCACTGAAGCTTTCTTT,CASSYSGGTEAFF
-,TRBV5-1,TRBJ2-1,TRBD1,TGCGCCAGCAGCCCTTCTTCCCGAACAGGGGGTGAGCAGTTCTTC,CASSPSSRTGGEQFF
few,TRBV4-2,TRBJ2-7,TRBD2,TGTGCCAGCAGCCAAGTCGGGACTAGCGGGATCTACGAGCAGTACTTC,CASSQVGTSGIYEQYF
-,TRBV28,TRBJ2-3,-,TGTGCCACTATAGACCCCCGGGGCACAGATACGCAGTATTTT,CATIDPRGTDTQYF
-,TRBV6-1,TRBJ2-2,-,TGTGCCAGCAGCCGGACAGAAAAGAACACCGGGGAGCTGTTTTTT,CASSRTEKNTGELFF
-,TRBV27,TRBJ2-7,-,TGTGCCACCTCCCCTGTCGGACAGAGTACCTACGAGCAGTACTTC,CATSPVGQSTYEQYF
-,TRBV27,TRBJ2-4,-,TGTGCCAGCAGTTTGAGGCGGGACGCGGAAAACATTCAGTACTTC,CASSLRRDAENIQYF
-,TRBV19,TRBJ1-1,TRBD1,TGTGCCAGTAGTATAAAATCGACAGGGAGGGCTTTCTTT,CASSIKSTGRAFF
-,TRBV6-5,TRBJ2-7,-,TGTGCCAGCTTCCGAGGCTACGAGCAGTACTTC,CASFRGYEQYF
-,TRBV23-1,TRBJ2-1,-,TGCGCCAGCAGTCAGTGGAGACCCAAGGTCCTTGAGCAGTTCTTC,CASSQWRPKVLEQFF
-,TRBV7-9,TRBJ2-3,-,TGTGCCAGCAGCTTCAGGTCGAGCGGCGGGAGCACAGATACGCAGTATTTT,CASSFRSSGGSTDTQYF
-,TRBV11-2,TRBJ1-1,-,TGTGCCAGCAGCTTAGGGTGGCGGGGGTTGGACACTGAAGCTTTCTTT,CASSLGWRGLDTEAFF
-,TRBV14,TRBJ2-6,-,TGTGCCAGCAGCCGGGGGCACTGGGCCAACGTCCTGACTTTC,CASSRGHWANVLTF
-,TRBV4-1,TRBJ2-5,-,TGCGCCAGCAGCCCACCAGGGGGGATGGAGACCCAGTACTTC,CASSPPGGMETQYF
-,TRBV2,TRBJ1-1,-,TGTGCCAGCACGGGGGGGGCGGAGAACACTGAAGCTTTCTTT,CASTGGAENTEAFF
once,TRBV29-1,TRBJ2-3,-,TGCAGCGTTGTCTCCCAGGGCCAGACATACACAGATACGCAGTATTTT,CSVVSQGQTYTDTQYF
-,TRBV28,TRBJ2-7,TRBD1,TGTGCCAGCAGTTGGGACAGCTCCTACGAGCAGTACTTC,CASSWDSSYEQYF
-,TRBV10-2,TRBJ2-7,-,TGCGCCAGCAGTGACGACTCGGGGGAGCAGTACTTC,CASSDDSGEQYF
-,TRBV7-7,TRBJ2-7,-,TGTGCTAGCAGCTTAGGGCGTCGGGTCACTTCCTACGAGCAGTACTTC,CASSLGRRVTSYEQYF
-,TRBV19,TRBJ2-7,-,TGTGCCAGTAGTGCCTTACAGGGAACCGAGCAGTACTTC,CASSALQGTEQYF
-,TRBV6-5,TRBJ2-3,-,TGTGCCAGCAGTCACACAGATACGCAGTATTTT,CASSHTDTQYF
few,TRBV5-1,TRBJ2-1,TRBD2,TGCGCCAGCAGCTTGGGACTAGCGAATATTAATGAGCAGTTCTTC,CASSLGLANINEQFF